The clone carrying this T cell receptor beta chain was counted at least ten times. The antigen is unknown. Each molecule of TCR cDNA was tagged with one unique molecular identifier. TCRdb reprocessed the 5' RACE reads with MiXCR, giving one entry per CDR3 protein. This table has about 36,000 distinct CDR3 sequences, approximately 5.2% appearing once. This entry is derived from a study of spatial heterogeneity in lung cancer. Overall study: Every unique TCR and UMI combination, on average, appeared more than ten times in raw reads. Study-wide results and caveats: Compared with follow-up, resection was when ubiquitous expanded tumor TCRs appeared in blood more.

The CDR3 is made up of 14 amino acids. Germline assignment: CDR1 SGHDT and CDR2 YYEEEE. V dropped 2 bases and J dropped 5 bases, with 13 bases sitting between them. The time point is: sample taken at primary tumor resection. No cell sorting; template was whole RNA from tumor, lung tissue or PBMC. The receptor was derived from a female donor with early-stage non-small cell lung cancer. The chain joins TRBV5-6 to TRBJ1-1; D unclear. The sample was PBMCs, taken at surgery. The CDR3 nucleotides are TGTGCCAGCAGCTTTGATAGTTCTAGGACTGAAGCTTTCTTT. Protein: CASSFDSSRTEAFF.